The rows below give T cell receptor beta chains drawn from one sample of a study of HIV-infected patients and healthy controls. TCRdb passed the 5' RACE reads through MiXCR, listing each CDR3 protein once. The sample includes about 6,500 distinct CDR3 sequences, 9.5% to 12% seen only once; the top ten take roughly 27%. The material sequenced was blood, taken before antiretroviral therapy. Every receptor here comes from an adult with HIV infection. Each CDR3 is given with its conserved first and last residue. The D gene is left open where the match is weak. Size tells how often a clone was seen (once, few, many) or the class of an expanded clone, and some rows leave it out.

J gene,V gene,D gene,clone size,CDR3 protein,CDR3 DNA
TRBJ2-7,TRBV20-1,.,medium-sized,CSARDPNSGEQYF,TGCAGTGCTAGAGATCCTAACTCGGGAGAGCAGTACTTC
TRBJ1-1,TRBV5-5,TRBD1,.,CASSLGGTGSTEAFF,TGTGCCAGCAGCTTGGGAGGGACAGGGAGCACTGAAGCTTTCTTT
TRBJ1-6,TRBV7-3,.,medium-sized,CASSSDRNSPLHF,TGTGCCAGCAGCTCCGACAGAAATTCACCCCTCCACTTT
TRBJ2-3,TRBV6-1,.,few,CASYKGFADTQYF,TGTGCCAGCTATAAGGGGTTCGCAGATACGCAGTATTTT
TRBJ2-3,TRBV27,TRBD1,few,CASSLGTGYYSTDTQYF,TGTGCCAGCAGTTTAGGGACAGGCTATTATAGCACAGATACGCAGTATTTT
TRBJ2-3,TRBV11-2,.,.,CASLETGAPIDTQYF,TGTGCCAGCTTGGAGACAGGCGCCCCGATAGATACGCAGTATTTT
TRBJ2-1,TRBV11-3,TRBD1,medium-sized,CASSAGTGGAGEQFF,TGTGCCAGCAGCGCAGGGACAGGGGGCGCGGGTGAGCAGTTCTTC
TRBJ1-5,TRBV6-5,.,many,CASSYDGNQPQHF,TGTGCCAGCAGTTACGATGGCAATCAGCCCCAGCATTTT
TRBJ1-5,TRBV18,.,medium-sized,CASSPQTGVNQPQHF,TGTGCCAGCTCACCACAGACAGGAGTCAATCAGCCCCAGCATTTT
TRBJ2-1,TRBV19,TRBD2,many,CASSLPLVAGRREQFF,TGTGCCAGTAGCCTCCCGCTGGTAGCGGGACGGAGGGAGCAGTTCTTC
TRBJ2-3,TRBV6-5,.,few,CASSYGVAPDTQYF,TGTGCCAGCAGTTACGGGGTAGCCCCAGATACGCAGTATTTT
TRBJ2-1,TRBV6-5,.,.,CASMAGGNEQFF,TGTGCCAGCATGGCCGGAGGAAATGAGCAGTTCTTC
TRBJ1-1,TRBV28,.,few,CASSPGRRNTEAFF,TGTGCCAGCAGTCCGGGACGGAGGAACACTGAAGCTTTCTTT
TRBJ1-6,TRBV6-2/TRBV6-3,.,many,CASSYRDSPLHF,TGTGCCAGCAGTTACCGTGATTCACCCCTCCACTTT